One sample yielded the 14 T cell receptor beta chains listed below, sequenced in a study of CD8 T cells in ankylosing spondylitis. A single record per CDR3 protein comes from TCRdb applying MiXCR to the 5' RACE reads. The data contain 300,000 to 400,000 distinct CDR3 sequences, roughly 15% of them seen just once; the ten biggest clones take up around 1%. Sequenced: blood, either unsorted or a sorted T cell fraction (not recorded which). The receptors come from a male donor with ankylosing spondylitis or in good health (not recorded which).

This clonotype was recorded at least ten times. CDR3 amino acids: CATARREEQYF. In DNA, the CDR3 is TGTGCCACGGCCCGCAGGGAGGAGCAGTACTTC. The V and J genes are TRBV10-3 and TRBJ2-7, with D perhaps given as TRBD1 or TRBD2 (5 bases each). The CDR3 sequence is 11 residues long. Trimming removed 10 bases at V and 7 bases at J, with 14 bases between. Germline V gives CDR1 ENHRY, CDR2 SYGVKD.

This clonotype has a handful of counts. The rearrangement joins TRBV10-1 to TRBJ1-3; 9 positions match TRBD1. The V segment lost 4 bases and the J segment 0 bases; nucleotides outside the gene matches: 4. The germline V gene has CDR1 WNHNN and CDR2 SYGVQD (reference sequence). CDR3 length: 16 amino acids. CDR3 in amino acids: CASSGDRDFSGNTIYF. In nucleotides, the CDR3 is TGCGCCAGCAGTGGGGACAGGGATTTCTCTGGAAACACCATATATTTT.

There are many counts of this clonotype. The chain couples TRBV29-1 to TRBJ1-3; the D gene is possibly TRBD1 (6 bases). The V gene lost 4 bases and the J gene lost 11 bases, with 15 bases spanning the gap. Germline assignment: CDR1 SQVTM and CDR2 ANQGSEA. The CDR3 covers 12 residues. CDR3: CSVGTDSTAIYF. The CDR3 DNA reads as TGCAGCGTTGGGACAGACTCCACCGCCATATATTTT.

The table lists this clonotype with a few counts. V gene TRBV5-1 combines with J gene TRBJ1-1, with D uncertain. Deletions cut 0 bases from V and 7 bases from J, with 4 bases between. The CDR3 extends over 11 amino acids. Germline lookup yields CDR1 SGHRS and CDR2 YFSETQ. The CDR3: CASSLESEAFF. As DNA, the CDR3 is TGCGCCAGCAGCTTGGAAAGTGAAGCTTTCTTT.

The V gene is TRBV20-1, the J gene TRBJ2-4; 8 bases match TRBD2. The CDR3 extends over 12 amino acids. CDR1 and CDR2 (germline): DFQATT, SNEGSKA (reference sequence). V was pared by 3 bases and J by 14 bases, with 9 bases of the junction left unmatched. The CDR3 reads CSASAGGGREYF. The DNA of the CDR3 is TGCAGTGCTAGCGCGGGGGGCGGACGAGAGTACTTC.

Ten or more counts support this clonotype. This rearrangement joins TRBV12-3 or TRBV12-4 to TRBJ2-1, with D possibly being TRBD1 or TRBD2 (5 bases each). CDR3 size: 13 residues. The V end was cut by 8 bases, the J end by 6 bases, with 14 bases between. CDR3 DNA: TGTGCCAGCGGCTCGGGGCCACCCAATGAGCAGTTCTTC. Protein product: CASGSGPPNEQFF.

V usage is TRBV12-3 or TRBV12-4 and J usage is TRBJ2-3, with TRBD2 as a possible D gene (5 bases). The CDR3 runs to 17 residues. Trimming removed 5 bases at V and 0 bases at J, with 18 bases between. The CDR3 coding sequence is TGTGCCAGCAGTAGGACGGTGGGAGTGGTAAGCACAGATACGCAGTATTTT. Its translation is CASSRTVGVVSTDTQYF.

In this sample, this clonotype turned up a few times. The rearrangement joins TRBV5-1 to TRBJ1-3; no firm D call. The ends were cut back, 4 bases at V and 4 bases at J, with 6 bases in the middle. Germline loops: CDR1 SGHRS, CDR2 YFSETQ. The CDR3 is made up of 12 amino acids. The CDR3, as DNA: TGCGCCAGCAGCGCGGAGGGAAACACCATATATTTT. Translation gives CASSAEGNTIYF.

The chain employs TRBV3-1 and TRBJ2-2; D is ambiguous. Germline assignment: CDR1 LGHDT and CDR2 YNNKEL (reference sequence). CDR3 length equals 16 residues. Trimming left V 1 base short and J 9 bases short, with 18 bases between. The chain's CDR3 is CASSQGWVTLGRELFF. DNA for the CDR3: TGTGCCAGCAGCCAAGGTTGGGTTACCTTAGGGAGGGAGCTGTTTTTT.

This clonotype turned up a few times. The rearrangement joins TRBV7-8 to TRBJ2-2, with TRBD2 identical over 7 bases. The germline V gene has CDR1 SGHVS and CDR2 FQNEAQ. The ends lost 1 base at V and 2 bases at J; junction bases unmatched: 4. The CDR3 is made up of 16 amino acids. The CDR3 DNA reads TGTGCCAGCAGCTTAGAGGCTAGCGGAAACACCGGGGAGCTGTTTTTT. It is translated as CASSLEASGNTGELFF.

The table lists this clonotype with a few counts. This sequence joins TRBV3-1 and TRBJ2-3, with 12 bases aligning to TRBD2. Germline CDR1 LGHDT, CDR2 YNNKEL (reference sequence). The V segment lost 3 bases and the J segment 4 bases; nucleotides outside the gene matches: 5. The CDR3 is 16 residues long. The CDR3 protein is CASSQQRLAGADTQYF. The CDR3 DNA sequence: TGTGCCAGCAGCCAGCAAAGACTAGCGGGAGCAGATACGCAGTATTTT.

The chain has TRBV10-2 and TRBJ2-6, with 8 positions matching TRBD1. V dropped 7 bases and J dropped 0; count of bases not matched to a gene: 5. CDR1 is WSHSY, CDR2 SAAADI, per germline. The CDR3 loop spans 16 amino acids. The CDR3 sequence is CASTSTGGSGANVLTF. CDR3 bases: TGCGCCAGCACTTCAACAGGGGGCTCTGGGGCCAACGTCCTGACTTTC.

This clonotype was recorded a few times. The rearrangement uses TRBV4-2 and TRBJ1-2; no clear D. Germline CDR1 reads LGHNA; CDR2 reads YNFKEQ. The CDR3 covers 13 residues. Deletions cut 2 bases from V and 1 base from J, with 5 bases between. The CDR3: CASSQWVNYGYTF. The CDR3 DNA reads TGTGCCAGCAGCCAATGGGTTAACTATGGCTACACCTTC.

A few counts support this clonotype. V usage is TRBV9 and J usage is TRBJ2-2; no clear D. Trimming removed 0 bases from V and 4 bases from J, with 4 bases in between. Germline V gives CDR1 SGDLS, CDR2 YYNGEE. CDR3 length: 13 amino acids. CDR3 amino acids: CASSVEVTGELFF. The DNA for the CDR3 is TGTGCCAGCAGCGTAGAAGTCACCGGGGAGCTGTTTTTT.